Sequencing of this T cell receptor (beta chain) was carried out in a study of response to subunit inactivated influenza vaccine. Trimming shortened V by 1 base and J by 1 base, and 10 bases separated the two germline ends. Germline V gene data show CDR1 as DFQATT and CDR2 as SNEGSKA (reference sequence). This CDR3 has 14 amino acids. Points from the study as a whole: The authors proposed limited new T cell recruitment per seasonal influenza vaccination.

There are a few counts of this clonotype. Its antigen is as yet unknown. TCRdb processed the RT-PCR reads anew with MiXCR; each CDR3 protein has one entry. The table has hundreds of thousands of distinct CDR3 sequences, approximately 15% seen once. This receptor was obtained from a man in his fifties or sixties who received an inactivated influenza vaccine. V and J are TRBV20-1 and TRBJ1-1; possible D gene TRBD1, 6 bases. The sequencing used PBMCs from blood, collected 14 to 15 days before vaccination. This CDR3 is CSARAGAANTEAFF. In DNA, the CDR3 is TGCAGTGCTAGAGCGGGGGCAGCGAACACTGAAGCTTTCTTT.